This TCR beta chain came from a study of T cells in Graves' hyperthyroidism and ophthalmopathy (dated by TCRdb to between 2018 and 2020). With regard to the full study: Peripheral blood samples were taken at the time of initial diagnosis, prior to any treatment. TCR V-J signatures able to tell the groups apart were searched for in a discovery cohort of 90 to 100 patients, of whom 43 had Graves' ophthalmopathy and more than 55 had stable Graves' hyperthyroidism. An independent validation cohort of about 19 hyperthyroidism patients and about 15 patients who later progressed to ophthalmopathy tested prospective prediction of ophthalmopathy. The 100 discovery patients were randomly divided into training and test sets at a 7:3 ratio. In several Graves' hyperthyroidism patients, the study also compared T-cell repertoires from thyroid tissue with T-cell repertoires from blood. Following sampling, methimazole starting at 30 mg daily was given to hyperthyroidism patients, and high-dose intravenous methylprednisolone was given to ophthalmopathy patients. TCR Vbeta CDR3 sequencing of 120 to 150 peripheral blood samples (43 ophthalmopathy, 75 to 80 hyperthyroidism and 17 progressor patients) is reported in the paper.

This clonotype appeared many times. The antigen it binds to is not known. Qualities for individual bases were not recorded, and no much larger clone is one base off. A patient counted as having stable Graves' hyperthyroidism if no progression to ophthalmopathy occurred over 18 months of follow-up. Hyperthyroidism patients were newly diagnosed, with disease duration under 2 months, and aged 18 to 65 years. Patients with uncontrolled infections, other autoimmune diseases, pregnancy or lactation were excluded. Diagnoses relied on clinical symptoms, serum thyroxine and TRAb, thyroid ultrasound and orbital computed tomography. Ficoll-Paque density gradient centrifugation was used to isolate PBMCs from approximately 11 ml of fresh peripheral blood. Trizol reagent was used to extract total RNA, and RNA quality was then checked on an Agilent 2100 Bioanalyzer. The paper's findings and limits, for the study overall: In validation, progression to ophthalmopathy was predicted by the model with around 71% sensitivity and approximately 78% specificity, a median of approximately 6.5 months before onset. Most expanded thyroid clonotypes (frequency above 0.001) were also detected in blood, a finding suggesting that blood repertoires may reflect thyroid immune responses. Sample size was not statistically predetermined, and investigators were not blinded to group allocation. A 13 V-J signature model separated ophthalmopathy from stable hyperthyroidism, with just over 85% sensitivity and about 81% specificity in cross-validation and 80%/75% in testing.

The TCR beta CDR3 regions were amplified from the RNA transcripts. The TCR CDR3 was subjected to a first round of RT-PCR using the HTBI primer set and the Qiagen OneStep RT-PCR kit. The libraries were constructed in a second round of multiplex PCR and then size-selected and purified. The libraries were sequenced on an Illumina HiSeq2000 using paired-end 100 bp reads. Concerning the study's data processing: SOAPnuke was used to process the raw data, with reads discarded if the reads contained adapters or uncalled bases, had a mean Phred below 15, or lacked an exact constant-primer or identifier match. High-quality paired reads were merged with COPE v1.2.5, and unique nucleotide sequences were defined as clonotypes. Clonotypes were aligned to IMGT TRBV, TRBD and TRBJ reference segments using MiTCR v1.1. The analysis included only V-J combinations with a frequency above 0.0001, which together covered 99% to 99.2% of the repertoires. A TCS score was defined as the ratio of F50 (clonal expansion) to E x V (chaos), with BLOSUM62-based TCRdist applied between CDR3 peptides within each V-J. Welch's t-statistics and random forest reduced 500 to 550 V-J features to 10 to 15, which were used in a naive Bayes classifier (R e1071). TCRdb trimmed the raw reads at Q25, called clones with MiXCR and kept productive beta chains. Each CDR3 protein gets just one entry, which takes the most common genes and DNA from the rows behind it. It is TCRdb's table, rather than the study itself, that gives the V and J calls and clone size. This sample lists roughly 380,000 distinct CDR3 sequences; approximately 15% were detected once. The ten largest clones add up to approximately 11% of the sample.

The TCR was taken from an older woman with Graves' hyperthyroidism. Sequencing used blood.

The DNA is as follows: TGTGCCAGCAGTTACTCTAGGACACATTTTCCTGAAGCTTTCTTT. This codes for CASSYSRTHFPEAFF. This sequence uses TRBV6-2 or TRBV6-3 and TRBJ1-1, and the D gene may be TRBD1, 5 bases matching. CDR1 is given as MNHEY and CDR2 as SVGEGT, both from the germline V gene. V and J lose 0 bases and 6 bases, and a span of 14 bases separates them. The CDR3 goes from the cysteine to the phenylalanine over 15 residues. Of the read, only the CDR3 DNA is kept; its 45 bases are in frame from base 1.